This T cell receptor beta chain was captured in a study of cytomegalovirus exposure and HLA in healthy donors. Study-wide results and caveats: Immune exposure was documented only through CMV serostatus.

In this sample, this clone turned up a few times. Its antigen is unknown. PCR employed 60 Vbeta and 13 Jbeta primers. Sequencing used immunoSEQ multiplex PCR; TCRdb keeps in-frame clones, though not all of them. Among under 150,000 clones listed, around 75% were seen once. The clonotype was recovered from a man aged 30 to 39 in good health and CMV-seronegative. Sequenced sample: PBMCs.

CDR3 region: CASTAGTGIEQYF. The DNA for the CDR3 is TGTGCCAGCACTGCCGGGACAGGGATAGAGCAGTACTTC. This chain uses TRBV6-6 with TRBJ2-5; 9 bases match TRBD1. This CDR3 is built from 13 residues. Unmatched junction bases numbered 11, after V lost 7 bases and J lost 11 bases. Germline CDR1 is MNHNY and CDR2 is SVGAGI (reference sequence).